The rows below give T cell receptor beta chains drawn from one sample of a study of long-term antiretroviral therapy in people with HIV. The assay was immunoSEQ multiplex PCR, and TCRdb's table has in-frame clones only and misses some. The sample yields about 19,000 clones, 86% seen once. The sequencing used unsorted PBMCs, collected 0.5 years after starting antiretroviral therapy. Every receptor here comes from a man between 40 and 49 years old with HIV. CDR3s include the opening cysteine and the closing phenylalanine or tryptophan. Fields, in order: J gene, V gene, CDR3 length, CDR3 protein.

TRBJ1-1 TRBV7-9 16 CASSGQGVLSGGEAFF
TRBJ2-7 TRBV11-2 14 CASSHRDRVYEQYF
TRBJ1-2 TRBV4-1 18 CASSQDTQLAGFNYGYTF
TRBJ2-7 TRBV5-6 11 CASSSLYEQYF
TRBJ1-2 TRBV9 14 CASSALKERYGYTF
TRBJ2-1 TRBV2 13 CASSEGQYNEQFF
TRBJ1-1 TRBV7-9 13 CASSLGLGGGSFF
TRBJ2-2 TRBV18 16 CASSPVGGTNTGELFF
TRBJ2-7 TRBV27 14 CASSHDFLGYEQYF
TRBJ1-2 TRBV7-6 16 CASSLAPGASNYGYTF
TRBJ2-1 TRBV28 14 CASSLSNGPDEQFF
TRBJ2-3 TRBV18 14 CASSPRSVADTQYF
TRBJ2-1 TRBV7-9 15 CASSRWTSENNEQFF
TRBJ2-1 TRBV29-1 14 CSGADGGSYNEQFF
TRBJ2-7 TRBV30 12 CAWSDLGGREGF
TRBJ1-3 TRBV27 17 CASSVFGGLSSGNTIYF
TRBJ2-7 TRBV7-9 16 CASSLVSLGAQYEQYF
TRBJ1-2 TRBV6-6 15 CASSSNRGHYDGYTF
TRBJ2-5 TRBV11-2 13 CASTSPGGGTQYF
TRBJ1-2 TRBV29-1 13 CSVGGGPDDFDTF
TRBJ2-7 TRBV6-5 15 CASSYSGRPGHEQYF
TRBJ2-7 TRBV9 15 CASSVESGGTYEQYF
TRBJ1-5 TRBV28 15 CASSLPSQGGLSQHF
TRBJ1-5 TRBV19 14 CASSKGTGLQPQHF
TRBJ2-3 TRBV6-1 17 CASSEAVSGVSTDTQYF
TRBJ2-7 TRBV7-6 17 CASSLARGLSHSYEQYF
TRBJ1-2 TRBV5-1 15 CASSDQGAVDYGYTF
TRBJ2-7 TRBV13 15 CASSLEVDNSYEQYF
TRBJ2-7 TRBV27 16 CARNQTGQPISYEQYF
TRBJ2-7 TRBV19 15 CASTEGQGLSYEQYF
TRBJ2-2 TRBV6-5 16 CASSYPRGQGTGELFF
TRBJ2-7 TRBV6-1 15 CASSGEVRRGYEQYF
TRBJ1-2 TRBV5-4 14 CASSLGQGSDGYTF
TRBJ1-1 TRBV10-3 15 CAISERGTGEVEAFF
TRBJ1-5 TRBV28 12 CASSWGEGAQHF
TRBJ1-5 TRBV5-6 14 CASSILASNQPQHF
TRBJ1-1 TRBV2 15 CASSGGGAGNTEAFF
TRBJ1-5 TRBV6-1 16 CASSEALDKVNQPQHF
TRBJ1-2 TRBV18 14 CASSPRVREHGYTF
TRBJ2-1 TRBV7-9 18 CASSPPPPRDRGLGEQFF
TRBJ2-7 TRBV7-9 13 CASSLAGRYEQYF
TRBJ2-3 TRBV7-9 15 CASSPSRTIFDTQYF
TRBJ2-2 TRBV5-4 16 CASSTGLAGGHGELFF
TRBJ2-3 TRBV10-3 17 CAISESIAGGLSDTQYF
TRBJ2-7 TRBV9 14 CASSVAGETYEQYF
TRBJ2-1 TRBV11-1 15 CASSLGTRIPNEQFF
TRBJ2-1 TRBV7-9 14 CASSLAGGNNEQFF
TRBJ2-1 TRBV10-1 13 CASSATMGNEQFF
TRBJ2-7 TRBV7-2 15 CASTKPGQGSYEQYF
TRBJ2-1 TRBV27 14 CASSPGTTYNEQFF
TRBJ1-5 TRBV15 16 CATSTAHRATNQPQHF
TRBJ2-2 TRBV18 17 CASSPLFSVVSTGELFF
TRBJ1-4 TRBV6-5 14 CASKVNRGDEKLFF
TRBJ2-5 TRBV6-1 13 CASSGQYQETQYF
TRBJ2-3 TRBV28 15 CASTVGGTSTDTQYF
TRBJ2-1 TRBV7-3 16 CASSLHPSGGANEQFF
TRBJ2-1 TRBV5-1 15 CASSGTGEDYNEQFF
TRBJ2-3 TRBV18 16 CASSPPARGSTDTQYF